One sample yielded the 24 T cell receptor beta chains listed below, sequenced in a study of Graves' ophthalmopathy and Graves' hyperthyroidism. CDR3 regions of TCR beta were amplified from RNA transcripts. First-round RT-PCR used HTBI primers; second-round multiplex PCR followed. TCRdb itself ran the multiplex PCR reads through MiXCR, one entry per CDR3 protein. The sample yields 580,000 or so distinct CDR3 sequences, just under 40% seen once. Sequenced sample: peripheral blood or thyroid tissue (not recorded which). All receptors derive from an adult man with Graves' hyperthyroidism.

This clonotype was recorded many times. J is TRBJ2-2 and V is TRBV6-6; D remains unclear. Trimming cost V 5 bases and J 7 bases, with 8 bases left between them. This CDR3 region has 12 residues. Germline V CDR1 and CDR2: MNHNY, SVGAGI (reference sequence). CDR3 amino acids: CASSPNHGELFF. As DNA, the CDR3 is TGTGCCAGCAGTCCGAATCACGGGGAGCTGTTTTTT.

The sample holds many counts of this clonotype. The rearrangement uses TRBV15 and TRBJ2-5; D is unclear. In germline, CDR1 is LNHNV, CDR2 YYDKDF (reference sequence). The CDR3 loop spans 13 amino acids. The germline V and J ends were trimmed by 4 bases and 7 bases, with 13 bases remaining between them. The CDR3 coding sequence is TGTGCCACCAGCACCCCTCCACCTGGGACCCAGTACTTC. It translates to CATSTPPPGTQYF. The whole variable domain, remainder taken from reference TRBV15 and TRBJ2-5, is DAMVIQNPRYQVTQFGKPVTLSCSQTLNHNVMYWYQQKSSQAPKLLFHYYDKDFNNEADTPDNFQSRRPNTSFCFLDIRSPGLGDTAMYLCATSTPPPGTQYFGPGTRLLVL.

The rearrangement links TRBV28 to TRBJ1-2; D gene ambiguous. The CDR3 spans 16 residues. The germline gives CDR1 MDHEN, CDR2 SYDVKM. V lost 7 bases and J lost 2, with 20 bases in between. CDR3 coding DNA: TGTGCCAGCAAGTCCCTCCCCAGCCGGTCAAACTATGGCTACACCTTC. Translation gives CASKSLPSRSNYGYTF.

Worth noting for this clonotype: A much larger clone lies one base from this, so it may be a read error. This sequence joins TRBV11-2 and TRBJ2-2; a weak D match, TRBD1 (5 bases). The CDR3 runs to 15 residues. CDR1 and CDR2 from the germline V gene are SGHAT and FQNNGV. Trimming took off 0 bases at V and 8 bases at J, with 13 bases between the two ends. The CDR3 nucleotides read TGTGCCAGCAGCTTAGATCAAGTGGGGCGAGGGGAGCTGTTTTTT. Protein: CASSLDQVGRGELFF.

This clonotype has more than one count but fewer than ten. A read error may account for a junction end that differs from germline. The chain couples TRBV7-9 to TRBJ2-7, with a possible D match to TRBD2 (7 bases). CDR1 and CDR2 (germline): SEHNR, FQNEAQ (reference sequence). This CDR3 is built from 14 residues. CDR3: CASSLAGGPGELYF. Here the CDR3 DNA reads TGTGCCAGCAGCTTAGCGGGGGGGCCCGGGGAGCTGTACTTC.

There are a few counts of this clonotype. The rearrangement uses TRBV7-2 and TRBJ2-2, with unresolved D. This CDR3 has 13 residues. V shed 5 bases and J shed 3 bases, with 7 bases lying between them. Germline V gives CDR1 SGHTA, CDR2 FQGNSA. Written as DNA, the CDR3 is TGTGCCAGCAGCGCGGATTACACCGGGGAGCTGTTTTTT. Residues: CASSADYTGELFF.

This clonotype has just a few counts. This rearrangement joins TRBV24-1 to TRBJ2-2, with D perhaps matching TRBD1 (5 bases). Germline V CDR1 and CDR2: KGHDR, SFDVKD. V dropped 7 bases and J dropped 2 bases, with 10 bases sitting between them. CDR3 length equals 14 residues. The CDR3 bases are TGTGCCACCAGCACAAGGACAAACACCGGGGAGCTGTTTTTT. This translates into CATSTRTNTGELFF.

The chain has TRBV5-1 and TRBJ2-7, with D perhaps being TRBD1 or TRBD2 (6 bases each). Germline V CDR1 and CDR2: SGHRS, YFSETQ. The CDR3 totals 14 residues. Between the trimmed V and J ends, which lost 1 base and 3 bases, there was a span of 11 bases. As DNA, the CDR3 is TGCGCCAGCAGCTTGAACGGGGGCGTCTACGAGCAGTACTTC. It encodes CASSLNGGVYEQYF.

This clonotype came up many times. This sequence joins TRBV10-3 and TRBJ2-1, with TRBD2 matching over 7 bases. CDR1 ENHRY and CDR2 SYGVKD come from the germline V gene. V shed 3 bases and J 0 bases; nucleotides not matched to a gene: 2. There are 15 residues in the CDR3. CDR3 nucleotide sequence: TGTGCCATCAGTGACGGCGGGAGCTCCTACAATGAGCAGTTCTTC. Residues: CAISDGGSSYNEQFF.

J is TRBJ1-4 and V is TRBV20-1, with unresolved D. Trimming took off 0 bases at V and 8 bases at J, with 4 bases between the two ends. This CDR3 is built from 11 residues. Germline CDR1 and CDR2: DFQATT and SNEGSKA (reference sequence). The CDR3, as DNA: TGCAGTGCTAGAGATGACGAAAAACTGTTTTTT. It encodes CSARDDEKLFF.

At least ten counts were recorded for this clonotype. The rearrangement uses TRBV20-1 and TRBJ1-1; possible D gene TRBD1, 5 bases. The V end lost 1 base, the J end lost 0 bases, and 12 bases lay between the germline ends. The CDR3 has 15 amino acids. Germline values: CDR1 DFQATT, CDR2 SNEGSKA (reference sequence). In nucleotides, the CDR3 is TGCAGTGCTAGAGGAGGGAGGGGCGTGAACACTGAAGCTTTCTTT. It is translated as CSARGGRGVNTEAFF.

This sequence joins TRBV2 and TRBJ2-7; D is unclear. V gave up 5 bases and J gave up 5 bases, with 16 bases separating them. Germline V gene lookup returns CDR1 SNHLY and CDR2 FYNNEI. CDR3 length: 14 residues. CDR3 loop: CASSRSLLENEQYF. The DNA for the CDR3 is TGTGCCAGCAGTCGCTCACTCCTAGAGAACGAGCAGTACTTC.

As for this clonotype: Given the absence of the conserved phenylalanine or tryptophan at the CDR3 end, a read error is likely. The chain is built from TRBV6-5 and TRBJ1-5; TRBD1 might be the D (5 bases). The germline V gene has CDR1 MNHEY and CDR2 SVGAGI. The CDR3 has 15 amino acids. With 4 bases removed from V and 2 bases from J, the gap between germline ends came to 12 bases. CDR3 bases: TGTGCCAGCAGTTCGACTGGGACTCGCAATCAGCCCCAGCATCTT. Protein sequence: CASSSTGTRNQPQHL.

The table lists this clonotype with a few counts. The rearrangement links TRBV19 to TRBJ1-6, with 8 bases lining up with TRBD1. CDR3 size: 14 residues. Germline assignment: CDR1 LNHDA and CDR2 SQIVND (reference sequence). V was clipped by 4 bases and J by 12 bases; unmatched bases: 8. The DNA for the CDR3 is TGTGCCAGTAGTACAACCGGGACAGGCAAACCCCTCCACTTT. The encoded protein is CASSTTGTGKPLHF.

This chain uses TRBV24-1 with TRBJ2-5; 10 bases agree with TRBD1. This CDR3 has 15 amino acids. The junction had 4 bases not matched to a gene; V was cut back by 2 bases and J by 5 bases. Germline CDR1 reads KGHDR; CDR2 reads SFDVKD. The CDR3 region has the DNA TGTGCCACCAGTGATTCGACAGGGGGCGAGGAGACCCAGTACTTC. Amino acid sequence: CATSDSTGGEETQYF.

This clonotype showed up many times. The chain uses TRBV2 and TRBJ1-2, with D possibly TRBD1 on 5 matching bases. CDR3 length equals 14 residues. The germline V gene encodes CDR1 SNHLY and CDR2 FYNNEI. Trimming removed 3 bases from V and 4 bases from J, with 12 bases in between. CDR3 in amino acids: CASSERGGAYGYTF. Written as DNA, the CDR3 is TGTGCCAGCAGTGAGCGGGGGGGAGCCTATGGCTACACCTTC. Combining the CDR3 with reference TRBV2 and TRBJ1-2 gives the whole variable domain EPEVTQTPSHQVTQMGQEVILRCVPISNHLYFYWYRQILGQKVEFLVSFYNNEISEKSEIFDDQFSVERPDGSNFTLKIRSTKLEDSAMYFCASSERGGAYGYTFGSGTRLTVV.

V and J are TRBV25-1 and TRBJ1-5; D not certain. The CDR3 has 14 amino acids. CDR1 and CDR2 from the germline V gene are MGHDK and SYGVNS. CDR3 residues: CARMSGFGNQPQHF. Written as DNA, the CDR3 is TGTGCGAGAATGTCGGGTTTTGGGAATCAGCCCCAGCATTTT.

This clonotype was recorded at least ten times. CDR3 sequence: CASTNDGQGRGGYTF. The DNA of the CDR3 is TGTGCCAGCACCAACGATGGACAGGGGAGGGGAGGCTACACCTTC. The chain links TRBV6-5 to TRBJ1-2, with 9 nucleotides matching TRBD1. Germline CDR1 reads MNHEY; CDR2 reads SVGAGI. J lost 8 bases, V lost 7 bases, and 14 bases had no gene match. This CDR3 is 15 amino acids long.

The chain recombines TRBV10-3 with TRBJ2-3; D uncertain. From germline, CDR1 is ENHRY and CDR2 SYGVKD. The V gene lost 10 bases and the J gene lost 2 bases, with 16 bases spanning the gap. The CDR3 is 14 residues long. The CDR3 nucleotides read TGTGCCAGCAGCCAATACCTAGACACAGATACGCAGTATTTT. This sequence encodes CASSQYLDTDTQYF.

This clonotype came up many times. The rearrangement links TRBV6-1 to TRBJ1-5, with D possibly matching TRBD1 (5 bases). The germline V gene encodes CDR1 MNHNS and CDR2 SASEGT. Trimming shortened V by 7 bases and J by 6 bases, and 13 bases separated the two germline ends. The CDR3 length is 13 residues. CDR3 coding DNA: TGTGCCAGCACCCAGGGCATCGGTCAGCCCCAGCATTTT. Amino acid sequence: CASTQGIGQPQHF.

This clonotype was observed many times. This chain uses TRBV10-3 with TRBJ1-2, with 9 bases fitting TRBD1. CDR3 length equals 14 residues. The germline CDR1 and CDR2 sequences are ENHRY and SYGVKD. V shed 10 bases, J shed 8 bases, and the junction held 14 bases outside the gene matches. In DNA form, the CDR3 reads TGTGCCACCCAAAATGTACAGGGGGCGGAGGGCTACACCTTC. Its protein product is CATQNVQGAEGYTF.

The chain recombines TRBV9 with TRBJ2-7; TRBD1 or TRBD2 may be the D gene (5 bases each). V was cut by 0 bases and J by 0 bases, with 19 bases left in between. Germline CDR1 SGDLS, CDR2 YYNGEE. This CDR3 is built from 18 residues. The CDR3 nucleotides read TGTGCCAGCAGCGTAGAGATCCCCGGGACGGCGAGCTCCTACGAGCAGTACTTC. Amino acids: CASSVEIPGTASSYEQYF.

V usage is TRBV11-3 and J usage is TRBJ2-2; D is perhaps TRBD1 or TRBD2 (5 bases each). Trimming cost V 8 bases and J 10 bases, with 23 bases left between them. The CDR3 runs 15 residues. From germline, CDR1 is SGHNT and CDR2 YENEEA. In nucleotides, the CDR3 is TGTGCCAGCTGCCCTGGGGGTTCAGGAAGCAAGGAGCTGTTTTTT. Translation gives CASCPGGSGSKELFF. The full variable domain, rest sourced from reference TRBV11-3 and TRBJ2-2, is EAGVVQSPRYKIIEKKQPVAFWCNPISGHNTLYWYLQNLGQGPELLIRYENEEAVDDSQLPKDRFSAERLKGVDSTLKIQPAELGDSAVYLCASCPGGSGSKELFFGEGSRLTVL.

This chain connects TRBV24-1 to TRBJ2-7, with D possibly called TRBD1 or TRBD2 (5 bases each). V lost 11 bases, J lost 2 bases, and 18 bases lay in between. Germline assignment: CDR1 KGHDR and CDR2 SFDVKD. The CDR3 length is 14 residues. The CDR3 reads CASSPAGTTYEQYF. The CDR3 DNA reads as TGTGCCAGCAGCCCGGCAGGGACGACCTACGAGCAGTACTTC.